The clone carrying this T cell receptor beta chain was counted a single time. As yet, its antigen is unknown. The patients had HPV-negative, locally advanced oral cavity squamous cell carcinoma. This CDR3 region has 14 residues. In germline, CDR1 is SNHLY, CDR2 FYNNEI. The V segment lost 8 bases and the J segment 7 bases; nucleotides outside the gene matches: 5. The data are from a study of neoadjuvant anti-PD-1 for oral cavity cancer. Study context: Before surgery, most patients got three to four biweekly 3 mg/kg nivolumab doses.

Most PBMC samples had approximately 470 ng input DNA in six replicates. Sequencing was performed with immunoSEQ multiplex PCR; in TCRdb, only in-frame clones are kept and a portion is missing. The sample shows 15,000 to 20,000 clones, 50% to 70% of them seen only once. Study-wide points: Higher pretreatment Treg/Th17 ratios tracked higher pretreatment blood clonality.

This receptor was identified in a person aged 35 to 85 with oral cavity squamous cell carcinoma. The gene calls are TRBV2 and TRBJ2-1, with TRBD2 matching over 13 bases. Specimen: PBMCs, collected before nivolumab (anti-PD-1) treatment. The CDR3 sequence: CASEGLAGRNEQFF. The CDR3 DNA reads TGTGCCAGCGAGGGACTAGCGGGACGGAATGAGCAGTTCTTC.